The source of this T cell receptor (beta chain) is a study of shared clonotypes between healthy human individuals (dated by TCRdb to about 2020). Background for the entire study: The cohort comprised a couple of women and a few men aged 18 to 49 years. Blood TCR repertoires of about 5 healthy adults were deeply sequenced to estimate repertoire size and the extent of clonotype sharing between individuals. For each donor, CD4 naive and CD4 memory were each given three plates, CD8 naive was given two plates, and CD8 memory was given one plate. Each donor's leukapheresis produced roughly between about 0.9 and 9.5 billion PBMCs. Libraries were prepared and TCR repertoires were sequenced by different laboratories using diverse techniques, in order to increase sequencing depth and limit assay-specific biases. The investigation overall reported the following: Sharing across several donors was observed for approximately 5% of naive CD4, over 3% of naive CD8, 2% to 2.5% of memory CD4, and about 0.39% of memory CD8 clonotypes. Pairwise subsampling led to the expectation that sequencing depth would affect the degree of clonotype sharing among donors. Sampling was restricted to blood, and TCR repertoires in tissue are likely to differ from TCR repertoires in blood. Even with the large sequencing depth, rarefaction of the sorted-subset datasets indicated that sequencing was incomplete. Naive subsets generally had larger estimated clonotype richness than memory subsets. Clonotypes shared by all four sorted-subset donors showed higher generation probabilities than non-shared clonotypes. Because the study included a small number of donors, the genetic and exposure-history diversity represented was limited.

Using the deep immunoSEQ assay, TCR CDR3 regions were amplified from genomic DNA by multiplex PCR. Extracted genomic DNA from each cell subset was distributed evenly across all wells of several immunoSEQ 96-well plates, and each plate was treated as a replicate. Each replicate PCR for sorted subsets received approximately 200 ng genomic DNA, equal to about 30,000 T cell genomes. Purified libraries were measured with a Qubit 3.0 fluorometer, size-checked on a Bioanalyzer 2100, and measured again with the KAPA Library Quantification kit. Every immunoSEQ 96-well plate was sequenced on a dedicated single-read 150-cycle Illumina NextSeq 550 flow cell. The study's own analysis went as follows. Because the immunoSEQ output held only junctional sequences and lacked quality scores, the filtering could not match the filtering applied to full-length reads. To assign V/J genes and CDR3, sequences were annotated against IMGT germline references using PyIR, a Python wrapper for IgBLAST v1.9. Reads with weak V/J assignments (E-value above 1e-6), missing CDR3, stop codons, out-of-frame junctions, or ambiguous translated residues were removed. V3J clonotypes were defined as sequences sharing an identical inferred V gene, J gene, and CDR3 amino acid sequence. Percentage overlap between repertoires was calculated by dividing the number of shared unique clonotypes by the size of the smaller repertoire. RTK rarefaction, the Chao1 estimator, and Recon v2.1 estimates of unobserved clonotypes were used to assess repertoire richness. Generation probabilities were computed with OLGA for all TCRbeta clonotypes obtained by the gDNA method from a handful of donors. TCRdb provides this immuneACCESS table in a form limited to in-frame rearrangements. Some clones are lacking; in checked studies, under half of them reflect an unresolved V gene, and why the rest are absent is not known. That table is the source of V, J and clone size, and D and trimming were worked out from the DNA. Across this sample there are about a million clones, with about 75% seen only once. The ten biggest clones cover about 1.5% of the sample.

Healthy HIV-negative adults with no recently reported acute infections or vaccinations were included as donors. Every donor was a Caucasian adult residing in Nashville, Tennessee, USA. CD4+ T cells were enriched through magnetic negative selection, after which naive cells were positively selected on CD45RA and the remaining negative fraction served as the memory subset. Blood was obtained by leukapheresis, after which PBMCs were separated by Ficoll-Histopaque density gradient centrifugation and cryopreserved in liquid nitrogen vapor phase. Purity and quantity of every magnetically sorted T cell population were checked by analytical flow cytometry. Genomic DNA was isolated from each sorted fraction and quantified by UV absorbance on a Nanodrop 2000c. From the germline V gene, CDR1 is SGDLS and CDR2 is YYNGEE. The junction carries 7 bases between V and J, which are trimmed by 0 bases and 6 bases respectively. The cysteine opens and the phenylalanine closes a CDR3 of 13 amino acids. Of the read, only the CDR3 DNA is kept; its 39 bases are in frame from base 1.

A note on this clone: Its antigen is still unknown. There are no base qualities to consult, and no much larger clone falls within one base.

What was sequenced was memory CD4+ T cells sorted from blood. The sample's cell subset or site, from its label and the paper: CD45RA-negative fraction. This TCR was sampled from a man between 18 and 29 years old in good health. The V gene is TRBV9 and the J gene is TRBJ1-5; the D gene lacks a confident call. The CDR3 region: CASSVGEGQPQHF. In nucleotides, the sequence is TGTGCCAGCAGCGTAGGAGAGGGTCAGCCCCAGCATTTT.